The 2 T cell receptor beta chains below all came from one sample that was sequenced in a study of OX40 agonist ivuxolimab in advanced cancers. The repertoire was sequenced with immunoSEQ multiplex PCR; TCRdb's copy has only in-frame clones and lacks some. This table has 80,000 or so clones, around 82% appearing once. Material: CD4+ or CD8+ T cells sorted from blood, obtained in a trial of the OX40 agonist ivuxolimab. The receptor set was obtained from an adult with an advanced solid tumor such as melanoma, head and neck, liver or kidney cancer.

The chain is built from TRBV7-2 and TRBJ1-5, with a tentative D call TRBD1 (5 bases). The length of the CDR3 is 13 residues. Germline V gives CDR1 SGHTA, CDR2 FQGNSA. V was clipped by 5 bases and J by 9 bases, with 14 bases between them. The CDR3 sequence: CASSPETGRPQHF. CDR3 sequence (DNA): TGTGCCAGCAGCCCCGAGACGGGACGGCCCCAGCATTTT.

The chain couples TRBV28 to TRBJ1-2; D possibly corresponds to TRBD1 (5 bases). This CDR3 region has 14 residues. Trimming cost V 0 bases and J 3 bases, with 8 bases left between them. CDR1 is MDHEN, CDR2 SYDVKM, per germline. CDR3 in DNA: TGTGCCAGCAGTTTATGGGGGACGGACTATGGCTACACCTTC. Amino acid sequence: CASSLWGTDYGYTF.